Presented here are 28 T cell receptor beta chains from one specimen sequenced in a study of T-cell reconstitution after alpha-beta-depleted transplantation in children. Unique molecular identifiers were incorporated when the TCRbeta library was constructed. TCRdb independently ran MiXCR on the PCR reads; one entry per CDR3 protein. The top ten clones hold about 4% of a sample with about 340,000 distinct CDR3 sequences, about an eighth of them seen once. The material was PBMCs, obtained from the stem cell graft. These receptors were collected from a human donor who donated a stem cell graft to a child with Fanconi anemia.

The V gene is TRBV6-2 or TRBV6-3, the J gene TRBJ1-2, with unresolved D. This CDR3 region has 13 residues. The germline gives CDR1 MNHEY, CDR2 SVGEGT. V lost 5 bases and J 4 bases, leaving 11 bases between the germline ends. CDR3: CASSTETGYGYTF. The CDR3 DNA is TGTGCCAGCAGTACCGAGACGGGCTATGGCTACACCTTC.

The chain has TRBV24-1 and TRBJ2-1; 9 nucleotides line up with TRBD2. The CDR3 is 15 amino acids. V gave up 4 bases and J gave up 9 bases; unmatched junction bases: 9. Germline V lookup: CDR1 KGHDR, CDR2 SFDVKD. The CDR3 DNA is TGTGCCACCAGTGAGGGGGCGGGGGGGCTGAGTGAGCAGTTCTTC. Translated: CATSEGAGGLSEQFF.

Here the CDR3 reads CSVYRGDYEQYF. For the CDR3, the DNA is TGCAGCGTTTACAGGGGTGACTACGAGCAGTACTTC. The V and J genes are TRBV29-1 and TRBJ2-7, with 7 positions matching TRBD1. Germline V CDR1 and CDR2: SQVTM, ANQGSEA. CDR3 length: 12 residues. The V and J ends lost 5 bases and 3 bases, in that order; junction bases with no gene match: 4.

This CDR3 reads CAWSPGQVYNEQFF. CDR3 coding DNA: TGTGCCTGGTCTCCGGGACAGGTTTACAATGAGCAGTTCTTC. The rearrangement joins TRBV30 to TRBJ2-1, with TRBD1 matching over 8 bases. With V trimmed by 5 bases and J by 4 bases, 7 bases remained unmatched. The CDR3 has 14 amino acids. CDR1 is GTSNPN and CDR2 is SVGIG in the germline V gene (reference sequence).

The gene calls are TRBV28 and TRBJ1-5; D not resolved. Trimming removed 6 bases from V and 4 bases from J, with 13 bases in between. This CDR3 is built from 14 residues. Germline V lookup: CDR1 MDHEN, CDR2 SYDVKM. The CDR3 sequence: CASRALRENQPQHF. Written as DNA, the CDR3 is TGTGCCAGCAGAGCGCTGCGGGAAAATCAGCCCCAGCATTTT.

The chain couples TRBV5-1 to TRBJ2-1; 11 bases align to TRBD2. The germline gives CDR1 SGHRS, CDR2 YFSETQ. The ends lost 4 bases at V and 5 bases at J; junction bases unmatched: 5. The CDR3 extends over 15 amino acids. For the CDR3, the DNA is TGCGCCAGCAGCGTGGGACTAGCGGATGACAATGAGCAGTTCTTC. It specifies CASSVGLADDNEQFF. The full variable domain, its missing parts supplied by reference TRBV5-1 and TRBJ2-1, is KAGVTQTPRYLIKTRGQQVTLSCSPISGHRSVSWYQQTPGQGLQFLFEYFSETQRNKGNFPGRFSGRQFSNSRSEMNVSTLELGDSALYLCASSVGLADDNEQFFGPGTRLTVL.

There are many counts of this clonotype. J is TRBJ1-1 and V is TRBV19, with TRBD1 as a possible D gene (6 bases). V gave up 4 bases and J gave up 6 bases, with 21 bases separating them. From germline, CDR1 is LNHDA and CDR2 SQIVND (reference sequence). This CDR3 is 16 amino acids long. The DNA for the CDR3 is TGTGCCAGTAGTAGGGGGCGCACAGGGCGGTGGTCTGAAGCTTTCTTT. It specifies CASSRGRTGRWSEAFF.

This clonotype showed up just a few times. The gene calls are TRBV3-1 and TRBJ2-7; D possibly matches TRBD1 or TRBD2 (6 bases each). The CDR3 runs 17 residues. Germline V gene data show CDR1 as LGHDT and CDR2 as YNNKEL (reference sequence). Trimming cost V 0 bases and J 2 bases, with 17 bases left between them. The CDR3 loop reads CASSQDLYGGTTYEQYV. CDR3 bases: TGTGCCAGCAGCCAAGATCTTTACGGGGGCACGACCTACGAGCAGTACGTC.

This clonotype was found many times. J is TRBJ2-7 and V is TRBV7-9, with D possibly matching TRBD1 (7 bases). This CDR3 is 13 amino acids long. CDR1 is SEHNR, CDR2 FQNEAQ, per germline (reference sequence). The ends were cut back, 3 bases at V and 5 bases at J, with 11 bases in the middle. The CDR3 protein is CASSFQGGHEQYF. The CDR3 region has the DNA TGTGCCAGCAGCTTTCAGGGGGGCCACGAGCAGTACTTC.

There are many counts of this clonotype. This chain uses TRBV5-5 with TRBJ1-1; D uncertain. Trimming took off 5 bases at V and 3 bases at J, with 11 bases between the two ends. Germline CDR1 is SGHKS and CDR2 is YYEKEE (reference sequence). The CDR3 is 13 residues long. The CDR3 here is CASSWEPYTEAFF. CDR3 bases: TGTGCCAGCAGTTGGGAGCCGTACACTGAAGCTTTCTTT.

The gene calls are TRBV2 and TRBJ2-5; the D gene is possibly TRBD2 (5 bases). The ends were cut back, 2 bases at V and 3 bases at J, with 10 bases in the middle. The CDR3 spans 14 residues. CDR1 SNHLY and CDR2 FYNNEI come from the germline V gene. CDR3: CASSEKLGEETQYF. Written as DNA, the CDR3 is TGTGCCAGCAGTGAAAAACTAGGAGAAGAGACCCAGTACTTC. Looking up the rest from reference TRBV2 and TRBJ2-5 gives the full variable domain: EPEVTQTPSHQVTQMGQEVILRCVPISNHLYFYWYRQILGQKVEFLVSFYNNEISEKSEIFDDQFSVERPDGSNFTLKIRSTKLEDSAMYFCASSEKLGEETQYFGPGTRLLVL.

This clonotype has at least ten counts. This chain connects TRBV12-3 or TRBV12-4 to TRBJ2-1; 7 positions match TRBD1. The CDR3 consists of 14 residues. V gave up 6 bases and J gave up 0 bases; unmatched junction bases: 2. The CDR3 DNA sequence: TGTGCCAGCAGCGCAGGGGGCTCCTACAATGAGCAGTTCTTC. This codes for CASSAGGSYNEQFF.

In this sample, this clonotype turned up a few times. V is TRBV3-1 and J is TRBJ2-7; perhaps TRBD1 as D (6 bases). The CDR3 sequence is 14 residues long. V lost 0 bases and J 9 bases, leaving 15 bases between the germline ends. CDR1 is LGHDT, CDR2 YNNKEL, per germline (reference sequence). The CDR3 nucleotides read TGTGCCAGCAGCCAAGATCCACAGGGTTATCGGCAGTACTTC. It encodes CASSQDPQGYRQYF.

The chain combines TRBV13 with TRBJ2-5; 7 nucleotides line up with TRBD1. J lost 3 bases, V lost 5 bases, and 6 bases had no gene match. The germline CDR1 and CDR2 sequences are PRHDT and FYEKMQ (reference sequence). There are 14 residues in the CDR3. As DNA, the CDR3 is TGTGCCAGCAGCCATGACAGGGTGGAAGAGACCCAGTACTTC. This gives the protein CASSHDRVEETQYF.

This clonotype has just a few counts. The CDR3 protein is CAWMKNTEAFF. The DNA of the CDR3 is TGTGCCTGGATGAAGAACACTGAAGCTTTCTTT. This chain connects TRBV30 to TRBJ1-1; no definite D call. Germline V lookup: CDR1 GTSNPN, CDR2 SVGIG (reference sequence). Trimming removed 4 bases at V and 1 base at J, with 4 bases between. This CDR3 has 11 residues.

V is TRBV4-2 and J is TRBJ1-2; D call uncertain. The germline gives CDR1 LGHNA, CDR2 YNFKEQ. Trimming stripped 5 bases from V and 0 bases from J, with 19 bases between. The CDR3 is 17 residues long. DNA of the CDR3: TGTGCCAGCAGCGAGATAACCGGACGGCAACCTAACTATGGCTACACCTTC. Protein: CASSEITGRQPNYGYTF.

The chain combines TRBV2 with TRBJ2-1, with 9 bases lining up with TRBD2. The CDR3 spans 15 residues. In germline, CDR1 is SNHLY, CDR2 FYNNEI. V lost 7 bases and J lost 6; bases outside the gene matches: 10. The CDR3 DNA is TGTGCCAGCATCTATCCTAGCGGGGTCCTCAATGAGCAGTTCTTC. Translated: CASIYPSGVLNEQFF.

The chain uses TRBV20-1 and TRBJ2-3; 7 nucleotides match TRBD2. CDR3 length equals 16 residues. The V segment lost 0 bases and the J segment 1 base; nucleotides outside the gene matches: 7. Germline lookup yields CDR1 DFQATT and CDR2 SNEGSKA (reference sequence). CDR3 residues: CSARDDDSGGTDTQYF. The CDR3 bases are TGCAGTGCTAGAGACGACGACAGCGGGGGCACAGATACGCAGTATTTT.

This clonotype was counted only a few times. The V call is TRBV5-1, the J call TRBJ2-1, with D perhaps TRBD1 (6 bases). V was shortened by 4 bases and J by 8 bases, with 22 bases between the two germline ends. The germline V gene encodes CDR1 SGHRS and CDR2 YFSETQ. CDR3 length: 16 amino acids. Written as DNA, the CDR3 is TGCGCCAGCAGCAACAGGGTTGGAACCATCCTCTATGAGCAGTTCTTC. This sequence encodes CASSNRVGTILYEQFF.

This clonotype was observed many times. The chain uses TRBV6-2 or TRBV6-3 and TRBJ2-3; D is uncertain. V was trimmed by 7 bases and J by 0 bases, leaving 11 bases between them. The length of the CDR3 is 14 residues. CDR1 MNHEY and CDR2 SVGEGT come from the germline V gene. CDR3 protein: CASTQLTSTDTQYF. The CDR3, as DNA: TGTGCCAGCACCCAGTTGACTAGCACAGATACGCAGTATTTT.

The chain uses TRBV5-1 and TRBJ1-2; no definite D call. Germline CDR1 SGHRS, CDR2 YFSETQ. The CDR3 runs 14 residues. V dropped 0 bases and J dropped 6 bases, with 12 bases sitting between them. The CDR3 DNA sequence: TGCGCCAGCAGCTTGGAAGGTGGACTCGATGGCTACACCTTC. It encodes CASSLEGGLDGYTF. Using reference TRBV5-1 and TRBJ1-2 for the parts outside the CDR3, the full variable domain is KAGVTQTPRYLIKTRGQQVTLSCSPISGHRSVSWYQQTPGQGLQFLFEYFSETQRNKGNFPGRFSGRQFSNSRSEMNVSTLELGDSALYLCASSLEGGLDGYTFGSGTRLTVV.

The chain employs TRBV20-1 and TRBJ2-3; D may correspond to TRBD1 or TRBD2 (5 bases each). CDR1 and CDR2 (germline): DFQATT, SNEGSKA (reference sequence). The length of the CDR3 is 12 residues. With 1 base removed from V and 5 bases from J, the gap between germline ends came to 7 bases. As DNA, the CDR3 is TGCAGTGCTAGAGGGGGGATAGATACGCAGTATTTT. Residues: CSARGGIDTQYF.

This chain joins TRBV5-1 and TRBJ2-2; perhaps TRBD2 as D (5 bases). Germline CDR1 is SGHRS and CDR2 is YFSETQ. The V and J ends lost 2 bases and 4 bases respectively, with 12 bases between them. This CDR3 contains 15 residues. CDR3 sequence: CASSFGGPVTGELFF. Written as DNA, the CDR3 is TGCGCCAGCAGCTTTGGAGGACCTGTCACCGGGGAGCTGTTTTTT.

The rearrangement uses TRBV20-1 and TRBJ2-2; D perhaps matches TRBD2 (6 bases). The CDR3 length is 14 residues. The ends were cut back, 7 bases at V and 8 bases at J, with 20 bases in the middle. CDR1 is DFQATT, CDR2 SNEGSKA, per germline (reference sequence). The CDR3 nucleotides read TGCAGTGTCCCCTCAGGCGGGATAGGGGGGGAGCTGTTTTTT. The encoded protein is CSVPSGGIGGELFF.

The chain carries TRBV3-1 and TRBJ2-3; D gene unclear. Germline V gene lookup returns CDR1 LGHDT and CDR2 YNNKEL (reference sequence). The CDR3 has 15 residues. V shed 4 bases and J shed 0 bases, with 11 bases lying between them. The CDR3 region is CASSPLSSSTDTQYF. CDR3 in DNA: TGTGCCAGCAGCCCTCTGTCCTCTAGCACAGATACGCAGTATTTT.

The chain carries TRBV24-1 and TRBJ2-2, with D possibly TRBD1 on 5 matching bases. The CDR3 runs to 15 residues. V lost 2 bases and J 4 bases, leaving 10 bases between the germline ends. Germline V gene sequence: CDR1 KGHDR, CDR2 SFDVKD. CDR3 residues: CATSDSPDSTGELFF. CDR3 nucleotides: TGTGCCACCAGTGATTCCCCTGACAGCACCGGGGAGCTGTTTTTT.

This clonotype was detected many times. The J gene is TRBJ1-1, the V gene TRBV5-1; D unresolved. The CDR3 length is 14 residues. V was pared by 0 bases and J by 8 bases, with 14 bases between. Germline-derived CDR1 and CDR2 are SGHRS and YFSETQ. The CDR3 is CASSLADGPHEAFF. Here the CDR3 DNA reads TGCGCCAGCAGCTTGGCCGACGGCCCCCACGAAGCTTTCTTT.

This clonotype was seen ten or more times. The chain joins TRBV30 to TRBJ2-1; weak D call: TRBD1 (5 bases). Trimming stripped 0 bases from V and 5 bases from J, with 11 bases between. Germline loops: CDR1 GTSNPN, CDR2 SVGIG (reference sequence). The CDR3 contains 14 residues. Here the CDR3 DNA reads TGTGCCTGGAGTGTACTCCTAGGGGACAATGAGCAGTTCTTC. Residues: CAWSVLLGDNEQFF.